This passage covers 17 T cell receptor beta chains from one sample sequenced in a study of metastatic and nonmetastatic thyroid tumors. Treatment of any kind had been given to no patient before thyroid surgery. MiXCR was used by TCRdb to re-call the PCR reads. The repertoire has roughly 46,000 clones, around 25% of them found once; the top ten carry over 3%. The specimen sequenced was blood. The receptors derive from a male donor with papillary thyroid cancer or a benign thyroid nodule (not recorded which). Some clones in this sample may be carry-over from other donors' samples.

The V call is TRBV10-1, the J call TRBJ2-7, with 10 positions matching TRBD1. CDR1 and CDR2 (germline): WNHNN, SYGVQD (reference sequence). Germline trimming cut 4 bases from V and 5 bases from J; bases unmatched to any gene: 20. This CDR3 contains 19 residues. The CDR3 nucleotides read TGCGCCAGCAGTGCTCCTGCCCCTATTAGGGACAGGGGCCAGCACGAGCAGTACGTC. Translating gives CASSAPAPIRDRGQHEQYV.

This chain uses TRBV6-4 with TRBJ2-2, with 11 bases that match TRBD2. CDR1 is MRHNA, CDR2 SNTAGT, per germline. The CDR3 totals 15 residues. With 5 bases clipped from V and 4 bases from J, the junction kept 3 bases outside the gene matches. CDR3 residues: CASSPGTSGTGELFF. The CDR3 bases are TGTGCCAGCAGTCCCGGGACTAGCGGCACCGGGGAGCTGTTTTTT.

This clone was found many times. The chain employs TRBV24-1 and TRBJ2-3; 7 nucleotides match TRBD1. Germline-derived CDR1 and CDR2 are KGHDR and SFDVKD. V trimming: 4 bases; J trimming: 0 bases; junction bases outside the gene matches: 3. The CDR3 loop spans 15 amino acids. CDR3 DNA sequence: TGTGCCACCAGTGACTCGGGACAGAGCACAGATACGCAGTATTTT. Residues: CATSDSGQSTDTQYF.

This clone was recorded at least ten times. This sequence joins TRBV5-5 and TRBJ1-5; 7 bases are a match to TRBD1. Germline V gene lookup returns CDR1 SGHKS and CDR2 YYEKEE (reference sequence). J lost 4 bases, V lost 1 base, and 8 bases had no gene match. This CDR3 spans 16 amino acids. The DNA of the CDR3 is TGTGCCAGCAGCTTGTCGACAGGGTGGGGAAATCAGCCCCAGCATTTT. Its translation: CASSLSTGWGNQPQHF.

This clone was seen many times. The chain is built from TRBV6-1 and TRBJ1-5; the match to TRBD1 covers 8 bases. CDR1 and CDR2 (germline): MNHNS, SASEGT. This CDR3 region has 14 residues. J was trimmed by 2 bases and V by 6 bases; bases with no gene match: 3. The CDR3 protein is CASRLTGGNQPQHF. CDR3 sequence (DNA): TGTGCCAGCAGGTTGACAGGGGGCAATCAGCCCCAGCATTTT.

The V call is TRBV10-3, the J call TRBJ2-5; 7 nucleotides agree with TRBD1. After removal of 6 bases from V and 2 bases from J, the junction contained 9 bases not matched to a gene. This CDR3 contains 15 residues. Germline V gene data show CDR1 as ENHRY and CDR2 as SYGVKD. The CDR3 coding sequence is TGTGCCATCAGCGCCGACAGGGTCGAACAAGAGACCCAGTACTTC. Protein product: CAISADRVEQETQYF.

This clone was seen more than once but under ten times. The germline gene is not matched at one end of the junction; a read error may be the cause. Different DNA sequences within this sample yield the same CDR3. The J gene is TRBJ2-2, the V gene TRBV6-4, with a weak D call TRBD2 (5 bases). Per germline, CDR1 MRHNA and CDR2 SNTAGT. The CDR3 has 16 residues. The CDR3 region has the DNA TGTGCCAGCAGTGACTCGATGGTGGGTAACACCGGGGAACTGTTTTTT. Amino acids: CASSDSMVGNTGELFF.

The genes are TRBV6-1 and TRBJ1-1; D unclear. The CDR3 spans 13 residues. V gave up 2 bases and J gave up 4 bases, with 8 bases separating them. Germline V lookup: CDR1 MNHNS, CDR2 SASEGT. CDR3 DNA: TGTGCCAGCAGTGAAAAGGAGGGCACTGAAGCTTTCTTT. Residues: CASSEKEGTEAFF.

This sequence joins TRBV20-1 and TRBJ2-7, with 11 bases aligning to TRBD1. Germline CDR1 is DFQATT and CDR2 is SNEGSKA (reference sequence). J lost 4 bases, V lost 1 base, and 15 bases had no gene match. There are 18 residues in the CDR3. The CDR3 DNA follows: TGCAGTGCTAGAGCTTGGACAGGGGGCTTCCCGTTCTGGTACGAGCAGTACTTC. This encodes CSARAWTGGFPFWYEQYF.

The J gene is TRBJ2-7, the V gene TRBV2; D not resolved. Germline assignment: CDR1 SNHLY and CDR2 FYNNEI. V was clipped by 3 bases and J by 4 bases, with 7 bases between them. The CDR3 has 12 residues. The CDR3 DNA follows: TGTGCCAGCAGTGACGTTGAATACGAGCAGTACTTC. Translated, it gives CASSDVEYEQYF.

At least ten counts were recorded for this clone. V and J are TRBV2 and TRBJ1-2, with D maybe TRBD1 (6 bases). V was clipped by 6 bases and J by 2 bases, with 13 bases between them. The CDR3 is made up of 14 amino acids. CDR1 and CDR2 (germline): SNHLY, FYNNEI. CDR3 nucleotides: TGTGCCAGCAGAGCTTACAGGGAAAACTATGGCTACACCTTC. The encoded protein is CASRAYRENYGYTF.

This clone was found many times. This chain links TRBV29-1 with TRBJ1-1, with D unresolved. Trimming left V 4 bases short and J 0 bases short, with 9 bases between. This CDR3 is built from 13 residues. Germline-derived CDR1 and CDR2 are SQVTM and ANQGSEA. The CDR3 region is CSVVPSLNTEAFF. The CDR3 nucleotides read TGCAGCGTTGTTCCCTCCCTGAACACTGAAGCTTTCTTT.

At least ten counts were recorded for this clone. The CDR3 sequence: CASSRGTGGFYEQYF. CDR3 in DNA: TGTGCCAGCAGCCGTGGGACAGGGGGCTTCTACGAGCAGTACTTC. The J gene is TRBJ2-7, the V gene TRBV14; 12 bases map to TRBD1. V lost 4 bases and J lost 3; bases outside the gene matches: 4. Germline-derived CDR1 and CDR2 are SGHDN and FVKESK. This CDR3 contains 15 residues.

This clone has at least ten counts. This chain connects TRBV19 to TRBJ1-5; D remains ambiguous. Germline V CDR1 and CDR2: LNHDA, SQIVND (reference sequence). With 2 bases removed from V and 4 bases from J, the gap between germline ends came to 12 bases. The CDR3 spans 15 residues. The CDR3 loop is CASSILDGNNQPQHF. The CDR3 DNA sequence: TGTGCCAGTAGTATACTTGACGGAAATAATCAGCCCCAGCATTTT.

The chain links TRBV2 to TRBJ2-1; TRBD2 aligns across 10 bases. CDR1 is SNHLY, CDR2 FYNNEI, per germline. The CDR3 has 14 amino acids. J was trimmed by 6 bases and V by 6 bases; bases with no gene match: 5. This CDR3 reads CASRGTSGINEQFF. The CDR3 DNA sequence: TGTGCCAGCAGGGGAACTAGCGGGATCAATGAGCAGTTCTTC.

In DNA form, the CDR3 reads TGTGCCAGCAGCCCGGGACTAGCGGGAGAGTACAATGAGCAGTTCTTC. Translated: CASSPGLAGEYNEQFF. V and J are TRBV6-1 and TRBJ2-1, with 14 bases aligning to TRBD2. V dropped 6 bases and J dropped 4; count of bases not matched to a gene: 5. The CDR3 is made up of 16 amino acids. Germline V gene data show CDR1 as MNHNS and CDR2 as SASEGT.

This clone was counted many times. This sequence joins TRBV12-3 or TRBV12-4 and TRBJ2-2; 13 nucleotides agree with TRBD2. V was pared by 6 bases and J by 5 bases, with 6 bases of the junction left unmatched. The CDR3 spans 16 residues. As DNA, the CDR3 is TGTGCCAGCAGCTACGGACTAGCGGGAGTAACCGGGGAGCTGTTTTTT. Translation: CASSYGLAGVTGELFF.